These 25 T cell receptor beta chains came from one sample sequenced in a study of OX40 agonist ivuxolimab in advanced cancers. Profiled with immunoSEQ multiplex PCR; TCRdb holds only in-frame clones, not every one. Of some 60,000 clones listed, roughly 87% are singletons. Here the sequenced sample was CD4+ or CD8+ T cells sorted from blood, taken in a trial of the OX40 agonist ivuxolimab. The source is an adult with an advanced solid tumor such as melanoma, head and neck, liver or kidney cancer.

The chain combines TRBV28 with TRBJ2-1; the match to TRBD2 covers 9 bases. V was pared by 8 bases and J by 6 bases, with 17 bases of the junction left unmatched. This CDR3 region has 17 residues. Germline assignment: CDR1 MDHEN and CDR2 SYDVKM. The CDR3 is CASRPPDRLAGRNEQFF. The CDR3, as DNA: TGTGCCAGCCGGCCCCCAGATCGGCTAGCGGGACGCAATGAGCAGTTCTTC. Complete variable domain (other parts from reference TRBV28 and TRBJ2-1): DVKVTQSSRYLVKRTGEKVFLECVQDMDHENMFWYRQDPGLGLRLIYFSYDVKMKEKGDIPEGYSVSREKKERFSLILESASTNQTSMYLCASRPPDRLAGRNEQFFGPGTRLTVL.

The rearrangement links TRBV30 to TRBJ1-4; 10 positions agree with TRBD1. Per germline, CDR1 GTSNPN and CDR2 SVGIG (reference sequence). This CDR3 region has 14 residues. Unmatched junction bases numbered 6, after V lost 3 bases and J lost 8 bases. The chain's CDR3 is CAWRGTGAGEKLFF. The CDR3 bases are TGTGCCTGGAGAGGGACAGGGGCCGGAGAAAAACTGTTTTTT. Full variable domain (rest looked up from reference TRBV30 and TRBJ1-4): SQTIHQWPATLVQPVGSPLSLECTVEGTSNPNLYWYRQAAGRGLQLLFYSVGIGQISSEVPQNLSASRPQDRQFILSSKKLLLSDSGFYLCAWRGTGAGEKLFFGSGTQLSVL.

This clone was found once. The genes are TRBV5-4 and TRBJ1-5, with D unclear. The CDR3 is 15 residues long. CDR1 is SGHNT, CDR2 YYREEE, per germline (reference sequence). The ends were cut back, 6 bases at V and 6 bases at J, with 19 bases in the middle. The CDR3: CASTMDGDVAQPQHF. CDR3 sequence (DNA): TGTGCCAGCACTATGGACGGCGACGTTGCTCAGCCCCAGCATTTT. Drawing the rest from reference TRBV5-4 and TRBJ1-5, the complete variable domain is ETGVTQSPTHLIKTRGQQVTLRCSSQSGHNTVSWYQQALGQGPQFIFQYYREEENGRGNFPPRFSGLQFPNYSSELNVNALELDDSALYLCASTMDGDVAQPQHFGDGTRLSIL.

About this clone itself: No DNA is shown, since the ends of the CDR3 on it are uncertain; the CDR3 is the one TCRdb lists. The V and J genes are TRBV28 and TRBJ1-5. Germline values: CDR1 MDHEN, CDR2 SYDVKM. The CDR3 contains 18 residues when both ends are counted. The CDR3 sequence: CASSSSGILGTYNQPQHF.

Of note for this clone: Its ends do not fully match the called genes, so a read error is possible. The gene calls are TRBV7-7 and TRBJ2-1; 10 nucleotides match TRBD2. CDR1 SSHAT and CDR2 FNYEAQ come from the germline V gene (reference sequence). CDR3 size: 17 residues. The CDR3 sequence is CASSKGIAGGSYNEQFF. The CDR3 DNA is TGTGCTAGCAGCAAGGGTATAGCGGGAGGTTCCTACAATGAGCAGTTCTTC.

This chain uses TRBV6-6 with TRBJ2-7; TRBD1 is a possible D gene (5 bases). The V end was cut by 6 bases, the J end by 4 bases, with 16 bases between. CDR1 is MNHNY and CDR2 is SVGAGI in the germline V gene (reference sequence). The CDR3 runs to 14 residues. The CDR3 region has the DNA TGTGCCAGCAGACCCCCAGGGTGGGCTTACGAGCAGTACTTC. Translated, it gives CASRPPGWAYEQYF.

In its sample, this clone was seen a few times. The rearrangement joins TRBV10-3 to TRBJ1-3, with a possible D match to TRBD1 (5 bases). Germline V gene lookup returns CDR1 ENHRY and CDR2 SYGVKD. Between the trimmed V and J ends, which lost 6 bases and 2 bases, there was a span of 11 bases. The CDR3 has 14 amino acids. The CDR3 DNA sequence: TGTGCCATCAGATCCGGGGCCCCTGGAAACACCATATATTTT. It codes for CAIRSGAPGNTIYF.

This clone was counted a few times. The V call is TRBV6-1, the J call TRBJ2-5, with 8 bases identical to TRBD1. This CDR3 is built from 15 residues. The V and J ends lost 5 bases and 3 bases, in that order; junction bases with no gene match: 8. Germline V gives CDR1 MNHNS, CDR2 SASEGT. The CDR3 sequence is CASSQDRATEETQYF. CDR3 nucleotide sequence: TGTGCCAGCAGTCAGGACAGGGCTACTGAAGAGACCCAGTACTTC.

The rearrangement joins TRBV19 to TRBJ1-5; D unclear. V was cut by 5 bases and J by 4 bases, with 9 bases left in between. The CDR3 is 13 amino acids. CDR1 is LNHDA and CDR2 is SQIVND in the germline V gene (reference sequence). The chain's CDR3 is CASSVWKNQPQHF. The CDR3 DNA follows: TGTGCCAGTAGTGTTTGGAAAAATCAGCCCCAGCATTTT.

The chain joins TRBV6-5 to TRBJ2-7; perhaps TRBD1 as D (6 bases). The CDR3 length is 15 residues. Germline V gene sequence: CDR1 MNHEY, CDR2 SVGAGI. The germline V and J ends were trimmed by 1 base and 4 bases, with 14 bases remaining between them. In nucleotides, the CDR3 is TGTGCCAGCAGTTACTTGAGGGGGTCTTGGTACGAGCAGTACTTC. Protein: CASSYLRGSWYEQYF.

The chain employs TRBV11-2 and TRBJ2-5; 8 nucleotides align to TRBD1. This CDR3 spans 16 amino acids. V trimming: 3 bases; J trimming: 7 bases; junction bases outside the gene matches: 13. CDR1 is SGHAT and CDR2 is FQNNGV in the germline V gene. The CDR3 nucleotides are TGTGCCAGCAGCTTCCAACCACCAGGGGGCACCGGGACCCAGTACTTC. Amino acid sequence: CASSFQPPGGTGTQYF.

The CDR3 nucleotides are TGTGCCAGCAGTTTTTATTGGGGCGGGAGGGCCACAGATACGCAGTATTTT. Protein product: CASSFYWGGRATDTQYF. This sequence joins TRBV28 and TRBJ2-3; 9 nucleotides line up with TRBD2. Germline V gene sequence: CDR1 MDHEN, CDR2 SYDVKM. The CDR3 is 17 residues long. The V gene end was trimmed by 3 bases and the J gene end by 2 bases; junction bases not matched to a gene: 9.

A word on this clone: The junction differs from germline at one of its ends, possibly a read error. The J gene is TRBJ2-2, the V gene TRBV7-7, with a possible D match to TRBD2 (6 bases). The germline V gene has CDR1 SSHAT and CDR2 FNYEAQ (reference sequence). The CDR3 has 14 amino acids. CDR3 amino acids: CASSPVGGTRELFF. The DNA of the CDR3 is TGTGCTAGCAGCCCGGTTGGGGGGACCCGGGAGCTGTTTTTT. Full variable domain (outside the CDR3, taken from reference TRBV7-7 and TRBJ2-2): GAGVSQSPRYKVTKRGQDVTLRCDPISSHATLYWYQQALGQGPEFLTYFNYEAQPDKSGLPSDRFSAERPEGSISTLTIQRTEQRDSAMYRCASSPVGGTRELFFGEGSRLTVL.

The V and J genes are TRBV6-6 and TRBJ2-5; D not certain. Germline V CDR1 and CDR2: MNHNY, SVGAGI (reference sequence). V lost 0 bases to trimming and J lost 1 base, with 9 bases between them. This CDR3 is built from 15 residues. This CDR3 reads CASSYSKSFQETQYF. CDR3 sequence (DNA): TGTGCCAGCAGTTACTCGAAAAGTTTCCAAGAGACCCAGTACTTC.

CDR3 residues: CASSLGGARAYEQYF. The CDR3 DNA is TGTGCCAGCAGCTTAGGTGGCGCACGGGCCTACGAGCAGTACTTC. The rearrangement joins TRBV7-2 to TRBJ2-7; D is unclear. The CDR3 runs to 15 residues. Looked up from germline, CDR1 is SGHTA and CDR2 is FQGNSA. V shed 1 base and J shed 2 bases, with 12 bases lying between them.

The chain is built from TRBV20-1 and TRBJ2-7, with D unresolved. The CDR3 length is 11 residues. Trimming stripped 0 bases from V and 2 bases from J, with 2 bases between. Germline V gene data show CDR1 as DFQATT and CDR2 as SNEGSKA (reference sequence). The CDR3, as DNA: TGCAGTGCTAGAGAGACCTACGAGCAGTACTTC. Protein product: CSARETYEQYF.

This chain joins TRBV2 and TRBJ2-7, with unresolved D. CDR3 length equals 14 residues. From germline, CDR1 is SNHLY and CDR2 FYNNEI. Trimming shortened V by 1 base and J by 2 bases, and 9 bases separated the two germline ends. The CDR3 nucleotides are TGTGCCAGCAGTGAAGAGGGTCCCACCTACGAGCAGTACTTC. Residues: CASSEEGPTYEQYF.

The DNA of the CDR3 is TGTGCCAGCAGCATCCAGGGACATACAGATACGCAGTATTTT. This sequence encodes CASSIQGHTDTQYF. The V gene is TRBV7-9, the J gene TRBJ2-3; tentative D call: TRBD1 (6 bases). CDR1 is SEHNR and CDR2 is FQNEAQ in the germline V gene (reference sequence). V was pared by 5 bases and J by 3 bases, with 12 bases between. CDR3 size: 14 residues.

This chain connects TRBV30 to TRBJ1-2; TRBD1 might be the D (6 bases). CDR1 is GTSNPN, CDR2 SVGIG, per germline (reference sequence). This CDR3 spans 16 amino acids. V lost 3 bases, J lost 6 bases, and 23 bases lay in between. The CDR3 region has the DNA TGTGCCTGGAGCGGGAAGGCGTCAGGGGACAAGGATGGCTACACCTTC. This sequence encodes CAWSGKASGDKDGYTF.

The rearrangement joins TRBV5-1 to TRBJ2-7; 8 bases are a match to TRBD1. Germline V gives CDR1 SGHRS, CDR2 YFSETQ. CDR3 length: 12 amino acids. J lost 7 bases, V lost 4 bases, and 4 bases had no gene match. CDR3 amino acids: CASSTGQGEQYF. The CDR3 DNA reads TGCGCCAGCAGCACCGGACAGGGAGAGCAGTACTTC. The variable domain in full, completed from reference TRBV5-1 and TRBJ2-7, reads KAGVTQTPRYLIKTRGQQVTLSCSPISGHRSVSWYQQTPGQGLQFLFEYFSETQRNKGNFPGRFSGRQFSNSRSEMNVSTLELGDSALYLCASSTGQGEQYFGPGTRLTVT.

This chain connects TRBV9 to TRBJ2-3; D uncertain. Trimming cost V 2 bases and J 2 bases, with 12 bases left between them. The CDR3 has 15 amino acids. Germline-derived CDR1 and CDR2 are SGDLS and YYNGEE. As DNA, the CDR3 is TGTGCCAGCAGCGTCCGTGGGATCTACACAGATACGCAGTATTTT. This encodes CASSVRGIYTDTQYF.

V and J are TRBV7-9 and TRBJ2-1; unclear D gene. The CDR3 covers 16 residues. The V end lost 3 bases, the J end lost 0 bases, and 12 bases lay between the germline ends. Germline V gene sequence: CDR1 SEHNR, CDR2 FQNEAQ (reference sequence). CDR3 bases: TGTGCCAGCAGCTTGGCGCTTATAAGCTCCTACAATGAGCAGTTCTTC. It specifies CASSLALISSYNEQFF.

V gene TRBV7-2 combines with J gene TRBJ1-4; no clear D. This CDR3 is built from 16 residues. Trimming took off 5 bases at V and 0 bases at J, with 13 bases between the two ends. Per germline, CDR1 SGHTA and CDR2 FQGNSA. The CDR3 here is CASSPYPTATNEKLFF. In DNA form, the CDR3 reads TGTGCCAGCAGCCCATATCCGACGGCAACTAATGAAAAACTGTTTTTT.

The CDR3 here is CASRLQGSNEKLFF. The CDR3 DNA reads TGTGCCAGCAGGCTACAGGGAAGTAATGAAAAACTGTTTTTT. This chain links TRBV27 with TRBJ1-4; D possibly corresponds to TRBD1 (6 bases). Trimming shortened V by 6 bases and J by 4 bases, and 12 bases separated the two germline ends. The CDR3 is made up of 14 amino acids. Germline V CDR1 and CDR2: MNHEY, SMNVEV (reference sequence).

This clone was detected once. The J gene is TRBJ2-7, the V gene TRBV30; maybe TRBD1 (6 bases). The CDR3 sequence is 12 residues long. Germline-derived CDR1 and CDR2 are GTSNPN and SVGIG (reference sequence). Trimming pared 5 bases from V and 4 bases from J, leaving 12 bases between. The CDR3 region has the DNA TGTGCCTGGGGCAGGGGCTGGTACGAGCAGTACTTC. Translated, it gives CAWGRGWYEQYF.